This T cell receptor beta chain stems from a study of cytomegalovirus exposure and HLA in healthy donors. The overall study: Early release data held 75 million to 100 million unique TCRs from HLA-typed donors. Membership in the Caucasian-associated ancestry cluster was found for about four fifths of approximately 380 genotyped donors. Whole-study findings and limits: The authors confirmed in vitro that a few CMV-associated chains were specific for CMV antigens. A few V segments could not be told apart, such as TRBV6-2 and TRBV6-3, and were left out.

Concerning this clone: Its target is unknown.

Germline lookup yields CDR1 LNHDA and CDR2 SQIVND (reference sequence). This CDR3 is built from 13 residues. V lost 5 bases and J lost 6; bases outside the gene matches: 6. Both 60 Vbeta primers and 13 Jbeta primers went into the PCR. Assay: immunoSEQ multiplex PCR; the TCRdb copy retains only in-frame clones and omits some. Of about 140,000 clones in the sample, around four fifths were seen once. Specimen: PBMCs. This TCR was recovered from a woman aged 40 to 50 in good health and CMV-seronegative. This chain links TRBV19 with TRBJ2-7, with TRBD1 matching 8 bases. This CDR3 reads CASSPDREGEQYF. Here the CDR3 DNA reads TGTGCCAGTAGTCCGGACAGGGAAGGCGAGCAGTACTTC.